The T cell receptor (beta chain) described here comes from a study of cytomegalovirus exposure and HLA in healthy donors. The ends lost 3 bases at V and 9 bases at J; junction bases unmatched: 7. The CDR3 is 14 residues long. CDR1 and CDR2 (germline): MDHEN, SYDVKM. A multiplex PCR was run with 60 Vbeta primers and 13 Jbeta primers. In the authors' methods: Later, roughly 86 million unique TCR beta chains were counted in an analysis, and some 11 million of them were shared. Generated by immunoSEQ multiplex PCR, the TCRdb table keeps only in-frame clones and is missing some. The D gene and trimming were derived from the DNA, and the V and J assignments and clone size from that table. The sample has roughly 150,000 clones, 75% seen once.

Sequencing input: PBMCs. The chain employs TRBV28 and TRBJ1-5; 8 bases line up with TRBD1. The sequence was collected from a man aged 18 to 30 in good health and CMV-seropositive. The CDR3 sequence is CASSLDRVSMPQHF. The CDR3 DNA follows: TGTGCCAGCAGTTTGGACAGGGTTAGTATGCCCCAGCATTTT.